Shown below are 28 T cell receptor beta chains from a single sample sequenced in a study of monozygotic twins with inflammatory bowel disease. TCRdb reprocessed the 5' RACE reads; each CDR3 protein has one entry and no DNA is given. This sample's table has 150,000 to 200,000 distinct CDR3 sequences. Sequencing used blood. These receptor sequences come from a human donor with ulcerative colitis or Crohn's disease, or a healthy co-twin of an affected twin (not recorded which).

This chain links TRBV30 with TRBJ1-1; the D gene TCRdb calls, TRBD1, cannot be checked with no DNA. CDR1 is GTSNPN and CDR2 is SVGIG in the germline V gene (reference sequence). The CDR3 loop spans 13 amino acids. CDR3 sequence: CAWRIQGPPEAFF.

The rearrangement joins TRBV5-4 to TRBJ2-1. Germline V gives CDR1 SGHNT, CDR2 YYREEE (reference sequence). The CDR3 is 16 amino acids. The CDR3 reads CASTPTIPTSYNEQFF.

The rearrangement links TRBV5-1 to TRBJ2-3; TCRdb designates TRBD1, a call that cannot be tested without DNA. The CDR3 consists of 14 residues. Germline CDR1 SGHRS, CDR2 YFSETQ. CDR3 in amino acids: CASVPGTETDTQYF.

CDR3 sequence reads: CSAGEGLAKNIQYF. This chain connects TRBV20-1 to TRBJ2-4; there is no DNA to check the TCRdb D call of TRBD2. CDR3 length: 14 residues. The germline V gene encodes CDR1 DFQATT and CDR2 SNEGSKA (reference sequence).

The CDR3 sequence: CAWSVQGEQPQHF. The chain combines TRBV30 with TRBJ1-5. The CDR3 runs to 13 residues. CDR1 is GTSNPN, CDR2 SVGIG, per germline (reference sequence).

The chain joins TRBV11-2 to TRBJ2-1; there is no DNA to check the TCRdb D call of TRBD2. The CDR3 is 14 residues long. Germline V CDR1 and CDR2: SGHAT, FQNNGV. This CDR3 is CASMSGIYPMKQFF.

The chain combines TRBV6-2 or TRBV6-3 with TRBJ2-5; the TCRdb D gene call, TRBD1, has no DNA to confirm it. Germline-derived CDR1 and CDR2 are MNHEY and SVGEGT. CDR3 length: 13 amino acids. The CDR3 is CASSWNGGETQYF.

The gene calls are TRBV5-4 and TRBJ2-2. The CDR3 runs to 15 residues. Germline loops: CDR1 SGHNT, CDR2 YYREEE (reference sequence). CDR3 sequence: CASSGEMFNTGELFF.

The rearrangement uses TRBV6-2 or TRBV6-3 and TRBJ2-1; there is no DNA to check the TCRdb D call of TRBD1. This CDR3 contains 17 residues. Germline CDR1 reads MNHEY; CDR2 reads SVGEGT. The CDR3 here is CASSYGLGGPPYNEQFF.

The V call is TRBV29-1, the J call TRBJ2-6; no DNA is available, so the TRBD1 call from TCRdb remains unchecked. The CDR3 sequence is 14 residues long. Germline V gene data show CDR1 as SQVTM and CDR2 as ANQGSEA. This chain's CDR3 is CSVGTGAGANVLTF.

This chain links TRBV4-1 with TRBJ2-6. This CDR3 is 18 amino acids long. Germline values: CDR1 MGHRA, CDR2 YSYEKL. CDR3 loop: CASSLLVVLSSGANVLTF.

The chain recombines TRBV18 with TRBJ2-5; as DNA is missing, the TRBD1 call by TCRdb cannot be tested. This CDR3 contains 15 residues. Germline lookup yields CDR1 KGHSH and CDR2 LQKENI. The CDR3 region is CASSPGGQVEETQYF.

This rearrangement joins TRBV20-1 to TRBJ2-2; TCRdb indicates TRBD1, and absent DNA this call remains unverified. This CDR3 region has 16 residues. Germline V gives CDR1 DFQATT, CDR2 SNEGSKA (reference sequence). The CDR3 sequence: CSADHLTGKGTGELFF.

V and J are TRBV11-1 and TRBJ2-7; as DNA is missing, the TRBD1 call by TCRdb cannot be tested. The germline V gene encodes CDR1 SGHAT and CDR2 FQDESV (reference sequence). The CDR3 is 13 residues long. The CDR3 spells CASSSPGLYEQYF.

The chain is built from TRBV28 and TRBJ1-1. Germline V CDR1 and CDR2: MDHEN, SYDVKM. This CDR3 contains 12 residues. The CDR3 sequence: CASMEGTTEAFF.

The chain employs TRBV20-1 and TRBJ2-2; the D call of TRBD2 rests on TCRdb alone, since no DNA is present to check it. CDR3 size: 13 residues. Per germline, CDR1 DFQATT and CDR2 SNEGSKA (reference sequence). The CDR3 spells CSARGGSTGELFF.

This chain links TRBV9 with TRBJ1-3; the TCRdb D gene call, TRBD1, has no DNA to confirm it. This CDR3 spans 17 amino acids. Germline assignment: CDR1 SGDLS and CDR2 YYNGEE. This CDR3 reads CASSADPRGQSGNTIYF. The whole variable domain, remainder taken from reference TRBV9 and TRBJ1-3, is DSGVTQTPKHLITATGQRVTLRCSPRSGDLSVYWYQQSLDQGLQFLIQYYNGEERAKGNILERFSAQQFPDLHSELNLSSLELGDSALYFCASSADPRGQSGNTIYFGEGSWLTVV.

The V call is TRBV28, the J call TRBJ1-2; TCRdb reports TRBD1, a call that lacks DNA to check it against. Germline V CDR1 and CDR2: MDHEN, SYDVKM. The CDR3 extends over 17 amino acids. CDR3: CASSTRLTGPPGYGYTF.

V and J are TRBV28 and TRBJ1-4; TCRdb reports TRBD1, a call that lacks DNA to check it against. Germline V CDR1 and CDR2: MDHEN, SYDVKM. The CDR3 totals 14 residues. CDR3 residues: CASSGRQGKEKLFF.

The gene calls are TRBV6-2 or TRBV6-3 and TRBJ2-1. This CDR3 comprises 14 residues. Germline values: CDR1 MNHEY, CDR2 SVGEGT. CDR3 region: CASSYSIGRNEHFF.

CDR3 amino acids: CASFTGGATYNEQFF. The rearrangement uses TRBV7-9 and TRBJ2-1; TCRdb's D gene call, TRBD1, goes unchecked for lack of DNA. In germline, CDR1 is SEHNR, CDR2 FQNEAQ (reference sequence). The CDR3 runs 15 residues.

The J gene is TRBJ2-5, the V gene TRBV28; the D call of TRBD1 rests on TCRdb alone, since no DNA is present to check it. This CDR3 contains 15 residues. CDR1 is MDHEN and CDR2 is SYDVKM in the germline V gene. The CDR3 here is CASSLGQGYLETQYF.

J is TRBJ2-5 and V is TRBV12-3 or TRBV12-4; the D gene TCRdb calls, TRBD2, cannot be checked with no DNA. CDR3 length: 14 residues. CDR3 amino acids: CASRVTSGEETQYF.

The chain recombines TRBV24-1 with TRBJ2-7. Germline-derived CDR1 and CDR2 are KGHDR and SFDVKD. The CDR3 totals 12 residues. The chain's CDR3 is CATSDHLLVQYF.

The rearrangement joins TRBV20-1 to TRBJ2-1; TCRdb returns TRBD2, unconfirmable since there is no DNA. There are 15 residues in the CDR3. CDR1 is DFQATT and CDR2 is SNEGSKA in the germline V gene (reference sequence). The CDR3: CSARDQREGYNEQFF.

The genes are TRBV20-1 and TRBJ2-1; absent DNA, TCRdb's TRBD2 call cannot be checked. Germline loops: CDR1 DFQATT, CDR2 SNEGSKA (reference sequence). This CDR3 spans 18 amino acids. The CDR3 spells CSARDPGLAGLKYNEQFF.

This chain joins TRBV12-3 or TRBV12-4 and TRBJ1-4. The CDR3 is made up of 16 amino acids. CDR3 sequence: CASSLDGVATNEKLFF.

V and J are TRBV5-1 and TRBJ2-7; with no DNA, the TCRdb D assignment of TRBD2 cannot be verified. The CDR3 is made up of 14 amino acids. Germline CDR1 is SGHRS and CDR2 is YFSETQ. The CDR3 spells CASATSGILYEQYF. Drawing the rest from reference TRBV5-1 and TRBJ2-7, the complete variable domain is KAGVTQTPRYLIKTRGQQVTLSCSPISGHRSVSWYQQTPGQGLQFLFEYFSETQRNKGNFPGRFSGRQFSNSRSEMNVSTLELGDSALYLCASATSGILYEQYFGPGTRLTVT.